This note documents a single T cell receptor (beta chain) sequence. The data were taken from a study of T cells in Graves' hyperthyroidism and ophthalmopathy. Diagnosis of hyperthyroidism was new in patients aged 18 to 65, and its duration was under 2 months. TCR beta CDR3 regions were amplified from RNA. HTBI primers were employed in a first-round RT-PCR of the TCR CDR3. TCRdb ran MiXCR on the multiplex PCR reads and lists one entry per CDR3 protein. The sample yields approximately 620,000 distinct CDR3 sequences, 14% seen once. This receptor was obtained from a woman aged 30 to 39 with Graves' hyperthyroidism that later progressed to Graves' ophthalmopathy. The sample taken for sequencing was blood.

Here the CDR3 DNA reads TGTGCCAGTAGGATTCCTTTGGACAGGGCCCATCAGCCCCAGCATTTT. This encodes CASRIPLDRAHQPQHF. This chain uses TRBV19 with TRBJ1-5; TRBD1 matches 8 bases. CDR1 is LNHDA, CDR2 SQIVND, per germline (reference sequence). The CDR3 runs 16 residues. After removal of 6 bases from V and 5 bases from J, the junction contained 12 bases not matched to a gene.